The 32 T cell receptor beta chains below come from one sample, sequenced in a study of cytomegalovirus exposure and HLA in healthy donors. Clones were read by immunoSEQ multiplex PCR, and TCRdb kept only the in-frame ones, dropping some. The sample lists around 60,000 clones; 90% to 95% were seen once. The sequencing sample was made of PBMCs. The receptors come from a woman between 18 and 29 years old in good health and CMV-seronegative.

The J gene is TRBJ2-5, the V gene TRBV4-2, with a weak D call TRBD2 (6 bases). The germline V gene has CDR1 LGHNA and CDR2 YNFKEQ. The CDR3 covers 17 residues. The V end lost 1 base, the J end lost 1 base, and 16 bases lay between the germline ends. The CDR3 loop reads CASSQGRTTPIQETQYF. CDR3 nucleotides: TGTGCCAGCAGCCAAGGTCGGACTACGCCGATCCAAGAGACCCAGTACTTC.

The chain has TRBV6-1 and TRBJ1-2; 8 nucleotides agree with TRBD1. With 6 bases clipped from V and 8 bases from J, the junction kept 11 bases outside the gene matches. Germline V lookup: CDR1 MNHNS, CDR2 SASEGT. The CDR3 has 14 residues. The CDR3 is CASRLTGGVGGYTF. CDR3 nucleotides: TGTGCCAGCAGGTTAACAGGGGGGGTCGGCGGCTACACCTTC.

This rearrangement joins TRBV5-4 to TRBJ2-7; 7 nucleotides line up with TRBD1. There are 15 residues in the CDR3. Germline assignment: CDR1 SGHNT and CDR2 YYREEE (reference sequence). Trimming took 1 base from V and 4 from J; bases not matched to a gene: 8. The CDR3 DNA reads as TGTGCCAGCAGCTTGTTTGGACAGGCGTCTTACGAGCAGTACTTC. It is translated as CASSLFGQASYEQYF.

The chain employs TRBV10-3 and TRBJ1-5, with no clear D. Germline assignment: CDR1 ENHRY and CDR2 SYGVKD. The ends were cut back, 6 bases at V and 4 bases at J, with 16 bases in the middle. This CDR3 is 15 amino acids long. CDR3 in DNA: TGTGCCATCAGAGGCGACGGCGGCGGAAATCAGCCCCAGCATTTT. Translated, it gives CAIRGDGGGNQPQHF.

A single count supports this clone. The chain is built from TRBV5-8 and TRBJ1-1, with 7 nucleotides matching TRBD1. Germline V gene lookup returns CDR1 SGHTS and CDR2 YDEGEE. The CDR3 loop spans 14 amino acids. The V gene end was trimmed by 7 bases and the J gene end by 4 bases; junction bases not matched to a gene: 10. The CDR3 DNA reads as TGTGCCAGCGGCCTGACCCCAGGGGGCACTGAAGCTTTCTTT. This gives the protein CASGLTPGGTEAFF.

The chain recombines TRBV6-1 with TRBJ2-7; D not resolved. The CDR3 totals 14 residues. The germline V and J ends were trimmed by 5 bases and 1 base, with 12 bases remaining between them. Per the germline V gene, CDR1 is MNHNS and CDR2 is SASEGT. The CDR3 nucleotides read TGTGCCAGCAGTCCCCTCGGGTCTTCCTACGAGCAGTACTTC. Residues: CASSPLGSSYEQYF.

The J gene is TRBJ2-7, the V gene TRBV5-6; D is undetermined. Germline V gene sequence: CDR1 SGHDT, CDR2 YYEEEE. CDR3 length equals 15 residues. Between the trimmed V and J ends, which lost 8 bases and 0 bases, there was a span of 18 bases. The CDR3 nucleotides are TGTGCCAGTACTGGTGAGTCGGAGAGCTCCTACGAGCAGTACTTC. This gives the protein CASTGESESSYEQYF.

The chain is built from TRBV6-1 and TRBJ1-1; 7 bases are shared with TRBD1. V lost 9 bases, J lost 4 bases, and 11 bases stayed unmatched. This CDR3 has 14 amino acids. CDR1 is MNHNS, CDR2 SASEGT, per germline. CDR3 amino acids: CASKGTVIATEAFF. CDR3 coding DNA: TGTGCCAGTAAAGGGACAGTGATTGCCACTGAAGCTTTCTTT.

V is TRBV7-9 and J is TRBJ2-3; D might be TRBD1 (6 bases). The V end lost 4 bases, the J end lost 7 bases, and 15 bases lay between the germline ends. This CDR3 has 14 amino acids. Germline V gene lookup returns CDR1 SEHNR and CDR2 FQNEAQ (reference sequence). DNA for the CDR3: TGTGCCAGCAGCTACGGGACACCAAGTCATACGCAGTATTTT. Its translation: CASSYGTPSHTQYF.

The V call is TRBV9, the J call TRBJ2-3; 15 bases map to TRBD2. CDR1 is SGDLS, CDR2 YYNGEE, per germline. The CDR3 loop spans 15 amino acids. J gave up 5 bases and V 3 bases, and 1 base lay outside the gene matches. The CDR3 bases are TGTGCCAGCAGCGGGACTAGCGGGAGGGGAGATACGCAGTATTTT. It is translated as CASSGTSGRGDTQYF.

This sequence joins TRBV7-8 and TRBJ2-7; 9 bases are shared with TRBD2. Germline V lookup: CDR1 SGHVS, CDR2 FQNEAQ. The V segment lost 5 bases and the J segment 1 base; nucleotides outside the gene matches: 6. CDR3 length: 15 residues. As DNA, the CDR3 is TGTGCCAGCAGCATTGGACTAGCGCGATCCTACGAGCAGTACTTC. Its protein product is CASSIGLARSYEQYF. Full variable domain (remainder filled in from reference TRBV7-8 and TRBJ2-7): GAGVSQSPRYKVAKRGQDVALRCDPISGHVSLFWYQQALGQGPEFLTYFQNEAQLDKSGLPSDRFFAERPEGSVSTLKIQRTQQEDSAVYLCASSIGLARSYEQYFGPGTRLTVT.

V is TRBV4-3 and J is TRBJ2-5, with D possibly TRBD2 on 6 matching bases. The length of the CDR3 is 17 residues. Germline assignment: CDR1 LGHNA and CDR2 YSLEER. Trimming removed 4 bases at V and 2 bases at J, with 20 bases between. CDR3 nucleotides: TGCGCCAGCAGCCCCAAGTCGGAGGGGTTAGGACAAGAGACCCAGTACTTC. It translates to CASSPKSEGLGQETQYF.

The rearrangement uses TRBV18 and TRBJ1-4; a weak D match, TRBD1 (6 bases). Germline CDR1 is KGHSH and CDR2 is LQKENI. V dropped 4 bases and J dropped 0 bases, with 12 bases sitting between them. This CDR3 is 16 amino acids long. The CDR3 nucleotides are TGTGCCAGCTCACGGACCAGGGGCTCAACTAATGAAAAACTGTTTTTT. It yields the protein CASSRTRGSTNEKLFF.

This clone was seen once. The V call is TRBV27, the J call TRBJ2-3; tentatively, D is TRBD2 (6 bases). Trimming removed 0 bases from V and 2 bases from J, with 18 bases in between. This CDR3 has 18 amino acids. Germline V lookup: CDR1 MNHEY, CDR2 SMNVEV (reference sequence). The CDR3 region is CASSLSGRLVTDTDTQYF. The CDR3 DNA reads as TGTGCCAGCAGTTTATCGGGCCGACTAGTGACAGACACAGATACGCAGTATTTT.

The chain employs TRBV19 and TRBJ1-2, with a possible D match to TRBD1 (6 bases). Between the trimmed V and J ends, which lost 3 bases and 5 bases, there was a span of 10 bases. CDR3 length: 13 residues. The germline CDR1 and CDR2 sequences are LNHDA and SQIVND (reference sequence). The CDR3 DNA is TGTGCCAGTAGTATTGGGGGGGCGTATGGCTACACCTTC. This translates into CASSIGGAYGYTF.

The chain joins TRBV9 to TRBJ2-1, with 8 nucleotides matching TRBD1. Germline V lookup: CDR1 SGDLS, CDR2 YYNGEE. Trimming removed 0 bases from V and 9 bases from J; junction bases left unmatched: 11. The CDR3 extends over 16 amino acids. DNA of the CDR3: TGTGCCAGCAGCGTAGAAGGCAGGGGGCTTGGAGTTGAGCAGTTCTTC. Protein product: CASSVEGRGLGVEQFF.

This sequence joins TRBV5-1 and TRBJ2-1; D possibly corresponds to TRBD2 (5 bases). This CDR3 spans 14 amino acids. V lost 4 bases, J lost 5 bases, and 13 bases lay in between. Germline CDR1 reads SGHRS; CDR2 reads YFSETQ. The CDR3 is CASSPSHGNNEQFF. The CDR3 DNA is TGCGCCAGCAGCCCGAGTCACGGGAACAATGAGCAGTTCTTC.

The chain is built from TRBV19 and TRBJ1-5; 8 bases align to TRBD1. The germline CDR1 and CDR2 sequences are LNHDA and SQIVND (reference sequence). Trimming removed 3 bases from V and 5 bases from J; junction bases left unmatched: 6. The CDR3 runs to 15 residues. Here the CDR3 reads CASSIGTGRYQPQHF. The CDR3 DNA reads TGTGCCAGTAGTATCGGGACAGGACGCTATCAGCCCCAGCATTTT. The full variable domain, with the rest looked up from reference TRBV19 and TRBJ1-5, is DGGITQSPKYLFRKEGQNVTLSCEQNLNHDAMYWYRQDPGQGLRLIYYSQIVNDFQKGDIAEGYSVSREKKESFPLTVTSAQKNPTAFYLCASSIGTGRYQPQHFGDGTRLSIL.

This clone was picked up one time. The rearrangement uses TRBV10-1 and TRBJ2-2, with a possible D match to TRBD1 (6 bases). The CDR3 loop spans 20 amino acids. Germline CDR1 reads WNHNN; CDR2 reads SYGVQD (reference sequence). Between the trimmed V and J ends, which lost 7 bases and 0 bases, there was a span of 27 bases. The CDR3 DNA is TGCGCCAGCACGCCACCTCCAACGGGACAAGATAGCGCGAACACCGGGGAGCTGTTTTTT. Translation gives CASTPPPTGQDSANTGELFF.

The chain's CDR3 is CASFGQGTSETQYF. As DNA, the CDR3 is TGTGCCAGCTTCGGTCAGGGAACGTCGGAGACCCAGTACTTC. The rearrangement links TRBV28 to TRBJ2-5, with a possible D match to TRBD1 (5 bases). Germline CDR1 is MDHEN and CDR2 is SYDVKM. The CDR3 covers 14 residues. The V and J ends lost 8 bases and 5 bases respectively, with 18 bases between them.

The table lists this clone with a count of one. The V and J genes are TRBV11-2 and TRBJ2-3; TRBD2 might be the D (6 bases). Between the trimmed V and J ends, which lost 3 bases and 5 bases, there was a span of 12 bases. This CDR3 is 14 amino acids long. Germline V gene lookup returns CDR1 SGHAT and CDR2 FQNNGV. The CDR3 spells CASSFDGSGDTQYF. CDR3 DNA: TGTGCCAGCAGCTTCGACGGGAGCGGAGATACGCAGTATTTT.

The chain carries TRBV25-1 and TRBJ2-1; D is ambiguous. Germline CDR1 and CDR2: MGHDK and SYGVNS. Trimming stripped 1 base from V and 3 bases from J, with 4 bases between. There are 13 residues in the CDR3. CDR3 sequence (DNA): TGTGCCAGCAGTGAATCGAGCTACAATGAGCAGTTCTTC. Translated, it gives CASSESSYNEQFF.

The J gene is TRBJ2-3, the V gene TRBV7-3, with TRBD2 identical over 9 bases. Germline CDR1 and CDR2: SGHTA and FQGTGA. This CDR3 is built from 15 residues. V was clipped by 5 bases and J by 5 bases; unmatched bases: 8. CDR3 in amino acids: CASSPWGLAVDTQYF. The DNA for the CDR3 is TGTGCCAGCAGCCCATGGGGACTAGCTGTAGATACGCAGTATTTT.

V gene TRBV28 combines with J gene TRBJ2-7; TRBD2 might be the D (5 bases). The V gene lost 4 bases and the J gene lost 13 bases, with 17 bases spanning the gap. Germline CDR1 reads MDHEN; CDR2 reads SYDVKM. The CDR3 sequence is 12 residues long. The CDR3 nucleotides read TGTGCCAGCAGTTCTTTGGGGAGTAGCAAATACTTC. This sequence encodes CASSSLGSSKYF.

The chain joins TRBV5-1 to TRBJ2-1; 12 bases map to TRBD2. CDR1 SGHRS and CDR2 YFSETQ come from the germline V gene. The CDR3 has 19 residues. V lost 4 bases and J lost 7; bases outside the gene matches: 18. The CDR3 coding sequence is TGCGCCAGCAGCCCGGTGAGACTAGCGGGAGTAAAAGGGTGGAATGAGCAGTTCTTC. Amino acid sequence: CASSPVRLAGVKGWNEQFF.

For the CDR3, the DNA is TGTGCCTGGAGCCACACTAGCGGGAGGGTAGTAGAGCAGTTCTTC. Protein sequence: CAWSHTSGRVVEQFF. The chain couples TRBV30 to TRBJ2-1; 13 bases agree with TRBD2. V lost 3 bases to trimming and J lost 10 bases; unmatched junction nucleotides: 9. The CDR3 covers 15 residues. From germline, CDR1 is GTSNPN and CDR2 SVGIG (reference sequence).

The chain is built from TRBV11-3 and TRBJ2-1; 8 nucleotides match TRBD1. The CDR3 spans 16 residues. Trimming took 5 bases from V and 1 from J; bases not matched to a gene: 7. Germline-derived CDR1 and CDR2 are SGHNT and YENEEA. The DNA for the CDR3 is TGTGCCAGCAGCCCGGCAGGGGGCCCGTCCTACAATGAGCAGTTCTTC. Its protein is CASSPAGGPSYNEQFF.

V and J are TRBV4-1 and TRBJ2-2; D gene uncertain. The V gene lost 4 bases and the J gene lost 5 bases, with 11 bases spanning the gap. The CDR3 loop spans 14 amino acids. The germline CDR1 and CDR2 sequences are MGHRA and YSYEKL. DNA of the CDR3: TGCGCCAGCAGCCCCCCTGCGGAGACCGGGGAGCTGTTTTTT. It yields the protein CASSPPAETGELFF.

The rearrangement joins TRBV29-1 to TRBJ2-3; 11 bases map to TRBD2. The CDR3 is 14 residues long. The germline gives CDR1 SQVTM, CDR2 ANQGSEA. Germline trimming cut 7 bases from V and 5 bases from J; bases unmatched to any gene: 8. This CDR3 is CSAVRTSGRDTQYF. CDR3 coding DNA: TGCAGCGCAGTGAGAACTAGCGGGAGAGATACGCAGTATTTT.

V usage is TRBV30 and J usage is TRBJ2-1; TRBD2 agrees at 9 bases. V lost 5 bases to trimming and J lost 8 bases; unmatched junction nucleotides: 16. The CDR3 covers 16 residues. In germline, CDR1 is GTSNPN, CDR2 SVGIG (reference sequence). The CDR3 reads CAWGSLAGEVEDEQFF. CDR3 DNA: TGTGCCTGGGGGAGCTTAGCGGGAGAGGTTGAAGATGAGCAGTTCTTC. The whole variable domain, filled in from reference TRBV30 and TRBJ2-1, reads SQTIHQWPATLVQPVGSPLSLECTVEGTSNPNLYWYRQAAGRGLQLLFYSVGIGQISSEVPQNLSASRPQDRQFILSSKKLLLSDSGFYLCAWGSLAGEVEDEQFFGPGTRLTVL.

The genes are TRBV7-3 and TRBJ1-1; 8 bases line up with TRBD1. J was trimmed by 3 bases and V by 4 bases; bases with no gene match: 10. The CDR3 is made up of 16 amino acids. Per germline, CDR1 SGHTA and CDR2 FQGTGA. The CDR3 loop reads CASSSSRDRGHTEAFF. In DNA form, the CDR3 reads TGTGCCAGCAGCTCTTCCCGCGACAGGGGACACACTGAAGCTTTCTTT.

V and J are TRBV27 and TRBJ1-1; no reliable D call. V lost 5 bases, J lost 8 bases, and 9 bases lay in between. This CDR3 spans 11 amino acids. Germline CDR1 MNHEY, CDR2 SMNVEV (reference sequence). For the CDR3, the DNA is TGTGCCAGCAGTCAAGGAGAAGAAGCTTTCTTT. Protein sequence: CASSQGEEAFF.